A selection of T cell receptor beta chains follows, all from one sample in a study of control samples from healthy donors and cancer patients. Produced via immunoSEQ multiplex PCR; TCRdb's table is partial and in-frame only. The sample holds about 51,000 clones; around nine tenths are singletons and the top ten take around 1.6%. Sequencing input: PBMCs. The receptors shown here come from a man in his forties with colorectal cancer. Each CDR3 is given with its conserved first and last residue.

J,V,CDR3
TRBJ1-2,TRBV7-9,CASSLDKGVGYTF
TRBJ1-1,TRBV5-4,CASSSGAVRTEAFF
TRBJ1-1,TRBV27,CASSLVVNTEAFF
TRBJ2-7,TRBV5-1,CASSLDQGLEQYF
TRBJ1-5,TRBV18,CASSPIGDGQPQHF
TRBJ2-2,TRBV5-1,CASRQIFFSVGELFF
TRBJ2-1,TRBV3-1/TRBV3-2,CASRGSGSYNEQFF
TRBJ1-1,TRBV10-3,CAISSTGAEAFF
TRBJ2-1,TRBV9,CASSASGAYNEQFF
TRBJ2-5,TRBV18,CASSPQETQYF
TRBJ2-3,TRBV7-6,CASSLAGGYTDTQYF
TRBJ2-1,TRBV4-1,CASSQRGSSYNEQFF
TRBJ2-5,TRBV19,CASSIAPGGETQYF
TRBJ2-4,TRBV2,CASSAYFRDGLAKNIQYF
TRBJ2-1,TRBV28,CASSPLTSLGGEVNEQFF
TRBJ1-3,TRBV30,CAWRATGTGSGNTIYF
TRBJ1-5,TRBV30,CAWSLELLGQPQHF
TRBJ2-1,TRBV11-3,CASSSDRGPYNEQFF